This TCR beta chain stems from a study of blood T cell repertoires in COVID-19. Whole-study context: Samples taken during acute and convalescent COVID-19 were collected in the United States, Italy and Spain.

Trimming shortened V by 0 bases and J by 7 bases, and 14 bases separated the two germline ends. The CDR3 is 14 residues long. The germline gives CDR1 SGDLS, CDR2 YYNGEE. The method was immunoSEQ multiplex PCR; TCRdb's version includes in-frame clones alone and lacks a portion of them. The sample includes some 170,000 clones, over 70% of them seen just once. The sequence came from a woman between 40 and 50 years old with COVID-19, enrolled during active disease. The chain employs TRBV9 and TRBJ2-7; tentative D call: TRBD2 (6 bases). The material sequenced was peripheral blood. CDR3 nucleotides: TGTGCCAGCAGCGTAGTCACGGGTCGGGGGGAGCAGTACTTC. Translating gives CASSVVTGRGEQYF.